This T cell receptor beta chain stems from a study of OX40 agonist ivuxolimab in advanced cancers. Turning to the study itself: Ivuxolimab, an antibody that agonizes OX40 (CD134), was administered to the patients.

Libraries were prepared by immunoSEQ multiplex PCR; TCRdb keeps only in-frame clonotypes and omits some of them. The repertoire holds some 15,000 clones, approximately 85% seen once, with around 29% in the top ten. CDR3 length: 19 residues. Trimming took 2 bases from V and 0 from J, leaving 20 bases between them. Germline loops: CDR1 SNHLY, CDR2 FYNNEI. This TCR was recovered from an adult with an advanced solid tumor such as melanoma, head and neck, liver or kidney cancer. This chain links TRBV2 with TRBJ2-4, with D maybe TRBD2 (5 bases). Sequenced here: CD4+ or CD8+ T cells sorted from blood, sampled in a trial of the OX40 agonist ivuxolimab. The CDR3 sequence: CASSEWWQEVLLAKNIQYF. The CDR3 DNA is TGTGCCAGCAGTGAATGGTGGCAGGAGGTCCTGTTAGCCAAAAACATTCAGTACTTC.